One sample yielded the 29 T cell receptor beta chains listed below, sequenced in a study of type 1 and type 2 diabetes patients. Genomic DNA was the PCR template. A primer set of 30 forward and 13 reverse primers amplified the CDR3. TCRdb reanalysed the multiplex PCR reads using MiXCR and keeps one entry per CDR3 protein. The data contain a few hundred thousand distinct CDR3 sequences, 47% of them singletons. Sequencing was carried out using peripheral blood mononuclear cells (PBMCs). The source is a man aged 18 to 30 with type 2 diabetes.

The gene calls are TRBV29-1 and TRBJ2-1; D gene ambiguous. V lost 5 bases and J 0 bases, leaving 5 bases between the germline ends. The CDR3 contains 12 residues. Per the germline V gene, CDR1 is SQVTM and CDR2 is ANQGSEA. CDR3 protein: CSVHRSYNEQFF. In nucleotides, the CDR3 is TGCAGCGTTCATCGCTCCTACAATGAGCAGTTCTTC.

The J gene is TRBJ1-1, the V gene TRBV6-5; D possibly corresponds to TRBD1 (5 bases). Germline V gene sequence: CDR1 MNHEY, CDR2 SVGAGI. The CDR3 runs to 14 residues. V gave up 2 bases and J gave up 3 bases, with 10 bases separating them. CDR3 bases: TGTGCCAGCAGTTACCTACTGGGGGACACTGAAGCTTTCTTT. Its translation is CASSYLLGDTEAFF.

The chain employs TRBV4-3 and TRBJ1-1; a weak D match, TRBD1 (6 bases). V was clipped by 1 base and J by 11 bases, with 17 bases between them. Germline-derived CDR1 and CDR2 are LGHNA and YSLEER. This CDR3 contains 14 residues. In DNA form, the CDR3 reads TGCGCCAGCAGCCAAGCAACGGGGGCCGGTGGGGCTTTCTTT. The encoded protein is CASSQATGAGGAFF.

J is TRBJ2-5 and V is TRBV7-2; the match to TRBD2 covers 12 bases. Germline values: CDR1 SGHTA, CDR2 FQGNSA. This CDR3 spans 18 amino acids. Trimming at V came to 1 base and at J to 5 bases, leaving 11 bases not matched to a gene. CDR3 residues: CASSLGTPGLAGRETQYF. DNA for the CDR3: TGTGCCAGCAGCTTAGGCACTCCTGGACTAGCGGGAAGGGAGACCCAGTACTTC.

The chain joins TRBV7-6 to TRBJ2-3, with 7 bases matching TRBD1. Trimming at V came to 5 bases and at J to 1 base, leaving 6 bases not matched to a gene. The CDR3 is 15 residues long. Germline assignment: CDR1 SGHVS and CDR2 FNYEAQ. CDR3: CASSPRQGGTDTQYF. In DNA, the CDR3 is TGTGCCAGCAGCCCCAGACAGGGCGGCACAGATACGCAGTATTTT. The full variable domain, rest sourced from reference TRBV7-6 and TRBJ2-3, is GAGVSQSPRYKVTKRGQDVALRCDPISGHVSLYWYRQALGQGPEFLTYFNYEAQQDKSGLPNDRFSAERPEGSISTLTIQRTEQRDSAMYRCASSPRQGGTDTQYFGPGTRLTVL.

This clonotype was observed a handful of times. This rearrangement joins TRBV15 to TRBJ2-3; D not resolved. CDR1 and CDR2 (germline): LNHNV, YYDKDF (reference sequence). The length of the CDR3 is 18 residues. Trimming took off 0 bases at V and 2 bases at J, with 18 bases between the two ends. CDR3 sequence (DNA): TGTGCCACCAGCAGAGATCTCACCTTTATAGAGAACACAGATACGCAGTATTTT. It specifies CATSRDLTFIENTDTQYF.

There are a few counts of this clonotype. This chain links TRBV12-3 or TRBV12-4 with TRBJ1-2; D might be TRBD1 (5 bases). The CDR3 is 12 amino acids. The V end was cut by 8 bases, the J end by 2 bases, with 9 bases between. The CDR3 loop is CASWGMNYGYTF. The CDR3 coding sequence is TGTGCCAGCTGGGGGATGAACTATGGCTACACCTTC.

The chain combines TRBV2 with TRBJ2-2; TRBD2 is a possible D gene (5 bases). Germline V lookup: CDR1 SNHLY, CDR2 FYNNEI. V was shortened by 6 bases and J by 7 bases, with 24 bases between the two germline ends. This CDR3 region has 17 residues. CDR3: CASSQDVLREEHGELFF. DNA of the CDR3: TGTGCCAGCAGCCAAGACGTCCTGAGGGAAGAGCACGGGGAGCTGTTTTTT.

This clonotype was seen a few times. The V and J genes are TRBV7-2 and TRBJ2-1, with 9 bases matching TRBD2. CDR3 length: 16 amino acids. The junction had 9 bases not matched to a gene; V was cut back by 5 bases and J by 4 bases. Germline V gene data show CDR1 as SGHTA and CDR2 as FQGNSA. DNA of the CDR3: TGTGCCAGCAGCCCCGGACTAGCGCAAACTTACAATGAGCAGTTCTTC. Encoded protein: CASSPGLAQTYNEQFF.

This clonotype has a single count. J is TRBJ1-2 and V is TRBV28, with 11 nucleotides matching TRBD1. The CDR3 loop spans 16 amino acids. With 2 bases clipped from V and 7 bases from J, the junction kept 9 bases outside the gene matches. Germline V CDR1 and CDR2: MDHEN, SYDVKM. The DNA for the CDR3 is TGTGCCAGCAGTTTAATCCCGTCGGGACAGGGGGGTGGCTACACCTTC. This gives the protein CASSLIPSGQGGGYTF.

The rearrangement joins TRBV2 to TRBJ2-7; D is undetermined. The germline V gene has CDR1 SNHLY and CDR2 FYNNEI. With 6 bases removed from V and 2 bases from J, the gap between germline ends came to 17 bases. The CDR3 spans 15 residues. For the CDR3, the DNA is TGTGCCAGCAGGGAAACCGCTCACAGCACCTACGAGCAGTACTTC. Translating gives CASRETAHSTYEQYF. The variable domain in full, completed from reference TRBV2 and TRBJ2-7, reads EPEVTQTPSHQVTQMGQEVILRCVPISNHLYFYWYRQILGQKVEFLVSFYNNEISEKSEIFDDQFSVERPDGSNFTLKIRSTKLEDSAMYFCASRETAHSTYEQYFGPGTRLTVT.

The chain carries TRBV2 and TRBJ1-5; D possibly corresponds to TRBD1 (5 bases). Deletions cut 5 bases from V and 0 bases from J, with 11 bases between. CDR3 length: 15 amino acids. The germline gives CDR1 SNHLY, CDR2 FYNNEI. In DNA form, the CDR3 reads TGTGCCAGCAGTAGGGACGGGAATAGCAATCAGCCCCAGCATTTT. This sequence encodes CASSRDGNSNQPQHF.

The table lists this clonotype with many counts. The chain couples TRBV2 to TRBJ2-1; tentative D call: TRBD1 (6 bases). CDR1 is SNHLY and CDR2 is FYNNEI in the germline V gene. V lost 10 bases, J lost 5 bases, and 9 bases lay in between. The CDR3 extends over 11 amino acids. CDR3 in DNA: TGTGCCAACAGGGAAGACAATGAGCAGTTCTTC. It yields the protein CANREDNEQFF.

The chain combines TRBV13 with TRBJ1-2; the match to TRBD1 covers 7 bases. The germline gives CDR1 PRHDT, CDR2 FYEKMQ (reference sequence). The CDR3 totals 14 residues. V was clipped by 8 bases and J by 4 bases; unmatched bases: 10. The CDR3 DNA is TGTGCCAGCCCAGACAGGGTTTGGTTCTATGGCTACACCTTC. It yields the protein CASPDRVWFYGYTF.

This chain links TRBV6-6 with TRBJ2-7; 7 bases are shared with TRBD1. The CDR3 consists of 15 residues. Germline V lookup: CDR1 MNHNY, CDR2 SVGAGI (reference sequence). V lost 8 bases, J lost 0 bases, and 10 bases stayed unmatched. The CDR3 loop is CASGPTGASSYEQYF. The CDR3, as DNA: TGTGCCAGCGGGCCTACAGGGGCCAGCTCCTACGAGCAGTACTTC.

This clonotype was detected a few times. The chain couples TRBV19 to TRBJ2-1; a weak D match, TRBD2 (6 bases). The CDR3 covers 13 residues. Germline lookup yields CDR1 LNHDA and CDR2 SQIVND (reference sequence). Trimming removed 10 bases at V and 3 bases at J, with 13 bases between. CDR3 in amino acids: CATGWGVYNEQFF. CDR3 coding DNA: TGTGCCACCGGGTGGGGGGTCTACAATGAGCAGTTCTTC.

CDR3 region: CASSFRLADTQYF. The CDR3 region has the DNA TGTGCCAGCAGCTTCCGACTAGCAGATACGCAGTATTTT. The V gene is TRBV7-9, the J gene TRBJ2-3; D might be TRBD2 (6 bases). There are 13 residues in the CDR3. V was shortened by 3 bases and J by 4 bases, with 8 bases between the two germline ends. The germline CDR1 and CDR2 sequences are SEHNR and FQNEAQ (reference sequence).

The chain recombines TRBV2 with TRBJ2-7; 9 bases are a match to TRBD2. CDR3 size: 18 residues. After removal of 3 bases from V and 2 bases from J, the junction contained 14 bases not matched to a gene. Looked up from germline, CDR1 is SNHLY and CDR2 is FYNNEI. CDR3 sequence: CASSEMWGSASGTYEQYF. The CDR3 DNA follows: TGTGCCAGCAGTGAGATGTGGGGCTCGGCTAGCGGGACCTACGAGCAGTACTTC.

The chain employs TRBV19 and TRBJ2-7, with 10 bases identical to TRBD1. Germline V gene sequence: CDR1 LNHDA, CDR2 SQIVND (reference sequence). This CDR3 has 15 amino acids. With 3 bases clipped from V and 3 bases from J, the junction kept 5 bases outside the gene matches. CDR3 loop: CASSIQGQGLYEQYF. CDR3 coding DNA: TGTGCCAGTAGTATCCAGGGACAGGGGCTCTACGAGCAGTACTTC. Variable domain in full (rest from reference TRBV19 and TRBJ2-7): DGGITQSPKYLFRKEGQNVTLSCEQNLNHDAMYWYRQDPGQGLRLIYYSQIVNDFQKGDIAEGYSVSREKKESFPLTVTSAQKNPTAFYLCASSIQGQGLYEQYFGPGTRLTVT.

This clonotype was found a few times. The CDR3 DNA reads TGCAGTGCTGTAGACAGGACCTCCTTGTACGAGCAGTACTTC. Translated: CSAVDRTSLYEQYF. The rearrangement joins TRBV20-1 to TRBJ2-7; tentative D call: TRBD1 (6 bases). This CDR3 has 14 amino acids. Trimming took off 5 bases at V and 4 bases at J, with 18 bases between the two ends. Germline V gene data show CDR1 as DFQATT and CDR2 as SNEGSKA (reference sequence).

The V and J genes are TRBV20-1 and TRBJ2-6, with 7 bases lining up with TRBD2. CDR1 and CDR2 from the germline V gene are DFQATT and SNEGSKA (reference sequence). This CDR3 comprises 15 residues. Trimming cost V 5 bases and J 4 bases; bases outside gene matches: 8. In DNA form, the CDR3 reads TGCAGTGCTCTAGCGGTGATAACCGGGGCCAACGTCCTGACTTTC. Protein: CSALAVITGANVLTF.

As regards this clonotype: A read error may produce the germline difference seen at one junction end. This rearrangement joins TRBV2 to TRBJ1-6, with 9 bases aligning to TRBD1. The CDR3 has 14 residues. Germline CDR1 reads SNHLY; CDR2 reads FYNNEI. For the CDR3, the DNA is TGTGCCAGCAGTTACGGGACAGGGTACTCACCCCTCCGCTTT. Protein sequence: CASSYGTGYSPLRF.

This chain uses TRBV19 with TRBJ1-1, with TRBD1 identical over 9 bases. J gave up 2 bases and V 7 bases, and 8 bases lay outside the gene matches. Germline V lookup: CDR1 LNHDA, CDR2 SQIVND (reference sequence). The CDR3 sequence is 15 residues long. CDR3 bases: TGTGCCAGTAAGCAAAGGACAGGGGCTAACACTGAAGCTTTCTTT. It yields the protein CASKQRTGANTEAFF.

In its sample, this clonotype was seen a few times. The chain joins TRBV25-1 to TRBJ1-1; TRBD1 is a possible D gene (5 bases). The CDR3 has 15 amino acids. Trimming pared 4 bases from V and 1 base from J, leaving 13 bases between. Germline CDR1 MGHDK, CDR2 SYGVNS. The DNA of the CDR3 is TGTGCCAGCAGTGGTGGGGGTGGGCCGAACACTGAAGCTTTCTTT. Protein product: CASSGGGGPNTEAFF.

In its sample, this clonotype was seen a few times. This rearrangement joins TRBV6-1 to TRBJ2-3; D may be TRBD2 (5 bases). This CDR3 is 14 amino acids long. CDR1 and CDR2 from the germline V gene are MNHNS and SASEGT. Trimming took 6 bases from V and 2 from J, leaving 12 bases between them. The CDR3 coding sequence is TGTGCCAGCAGGGAGGATTCGCTCACAGATACGCAGTATTTT. This encodes CASREDSLTDTQYF.

This clonotype has a handful of counts. This chain joins TRBV12-3 or TRBV12-4 and TRBJ1-6; no clear D gene. Trimming removed 3 bases from V and 8 bases from J, with 14 bases in between. This CDR3 has 15 residues. This CDR3 reads CASSFSGRRDSPLHF. In DNA, the CDR3 is TGTGCCAGCAGTTTCTCAGGCAGGAGGGATTCACCCCTCCACTTT.

This chain uses TRBV29-1 with TRBJ2-7; weak D call: TRBD1 (5 bases). CDR3 length: 12 amino acids. Germline CDR1 SQVTM, CDR2 ANQGSEA. V gave up 7 bases and J gave up 3 bases, with 13 bases separating them. CDR3 nucleotide sequence: TGCAGCGCTAGACAGCCAAACTACGAGCAGTACTTC. Encoded protein: CSARQPNYEQYF.

In this sample, this clonotype turned up a few times. This chain uses TRBV20-1 with TRBJ1-6; no reliable D call. Trimming pared 7 bases from V and 1 base from J, leaving 5 bases between. Germline V gives CDR1 DFQATT, CDR2 SNEGSKA (reference sequence). This CDR3 is 12 amino acids long. The CDR3 sequence: CSVGSYNSPLHF. CDR3 DNA: TGCAGTGTAGGGTCCTATAATTCACCCCTCCACTTT.

This chain uses TRBV30 with TRBJ1-6, with D possibly TRBD1 on 5 matching bases. V was clipped by 3 bases and J by 8 bases, with 11 bases between them. The CDR3 has 13 amino acids. CDR1 is GTSNPN and CDR2 is SVGIG in the germline V gene (reference sequence). The CDR3 loop is CAWSGAFDSPLHF. Here the CDR3 DNA reads TGTGCCTGGAGCGGGGCCTTCGATTCACCCCTCCACTTT.